What follows are 19 T cell receptor beta chains derived from one specimen sequenced in a study of PD-1 blockade in mismatch repair-deficient tumors. Time point here: approximately 11-day in vitro stimulation with candidate neoantigen peptide 2. Their antigens remain unidentified. Assay: immunoSEQ multiplex PCR; the TCRdb copy retains only in-frame clones and omits some. This table has roughly 10,000 clones, about 90% appearing once. The sequencing here drew on cells cultured in vitro, taken from a patient treated with pembrolizumab. These receptors were collected from an adult with mismatch repair-deficient cancer.

The rearrangement uses TRBV7-3 and TRBJ2-1, with 10 positions matching TRBD1. Germline CDR1 SGHTA, CDR2 FQGTGA. Trimming at V came to 5 bases and at J to 8 bases, leaving 9 bases not matched to a gene. The length of the CDR3 is 15 residues. In DNA, the CDR3 is TGTGCCAGCAGCGCTCGGGACAGGGGAATTCATGAGCAGTTCTTC. Protein product: CASSARDRGIHEQFF.

The V call is TRBV2, the J call TRBJ2-7; D gene ambiguous. The CDR3 length is 12 residues. The V gene lost 8 bases and the J gene lost 1 base, with 9 bases spanning the gap. Germline-derived CDR1 and CDR2 are SNHLY and FYNNEI. CDR3: CASRSVSYEQYF. The CDR3, as DNA: TGTGCCAGCCGATCCGTTTCCTACGAGCAGTACTTC.

The V and J genes are TRBV7-6 and TRBJ2-1, with D possibly TRBD2 on 6 matching bases. Per the germline V gene, CDR1 is SGHVS and CDR2 is FNYEAQ. Trimming removed 3 bases at V and 0 bases at J, with 12 bases between. The length of the CDR3 is 16 residues. This CDR3 is CASSLPGTHSYNEQFF. The CDR3 bases are TGTGCCAGCAGCTTGCCCGGGACTCACTCCTACAATGAGCAGTTCTTC.

The chain links TRBV7-8 to TRBJ2-3; D call uncertain. Germline V gives CDR1 SGHVS, CDR2 FQNEAQ. The CDR3 length is 14 residues. Trimming cost V 2 bases and J 5 bases, with 11 bases left between them. CDR3 residues: CASSLTTPKDTQYF. CDR3 nucleotides: TGTGCCAGCAGCTTAACGACGCCGAAAGATACGCAGTATTTT.

The V call is TRBV28, the J call TRBJ1-5, with a tentative D call TRBD1 (6 bases). V gave up 7 bases and J gave up 4 bases, with 17 bases separating them. CDR3 length equals 15 residues. Germline lookup yields CDR1 MDHEN and CDR2 SYDVKM. The CDR3 region is CASIPTGGRNQPQHF. The DNA of the CDR3 is TGTGCCAGCATACCCACTGGGGGCCGTAATCAGCCCCAGCATTTT.

V and J are TRBV11-3 and TRBJ2-3; D unclear. Between the trimmed V and J ends, which lost 4 bases and 7 bases, there was a span of 9 bases. Germline CDR1 SGHNT, CDR2 YENEEA. The CDR3 covers 12 residues. DNA of the CDR3: TGTGCCAGCAGCTCGCTTGGCAATACGCAGTATTTT. Translating it yields CASSSLGNTQYF.

J is TRBJ2-7 and V is TRBV27; 10 bases agree with TRBD1. Germline CDR1 reads MNHEY; CDR2 reads SMNVEV (reference sequence). This CDR3 has 14 amino acids. V was pared by 6 bases and J by 8 bases, with 10 bases of the junction left unmatched. The CDR3 sequence: CASSFGTGVTQQYF. The CDR3 coding sequence is TGTGCCAGCAGCTTTGGGACAGGGGTCACCCAGCAGTACTTC.

The rearrangement uses TRBV5-4 and TRBJ2-5, with D maybe TRBD1 (5 bases). In germline, CDR1 is SGHNT, CDR2 YYREEE (reference sequence). The CDR3 loop spans 14 amino acids. V lost 3 bases and J lost 3, with 12 bases in between. The CDR3 reads CASSSTALKETQYF. The CDR3 DNA sequence: TGTGCCAGCAGCTCGACAGCACTCAAAGAGACCCAGTACTTC.

The chain is built from TRBV2 and TRBJ2-5, with D unclear. The CDR3 has 13 amino acids. V was pared by 8 bases and J by 0 bases, with 10 bases between. The germline V gene encodes CDR1 SNHLY and CDR2 FYNNEI. CDR3 protein: CASGFRYQETQYF. CDR3 nucleotide sequence: TGTGCCAGCGGATTCAGGTACCAAGAGACCCAGTACTTC. Combining the CDR3 with reference TRBV2 and TRBJ2-5 gives the whole variable domain EPEVTQTPSHQVTQMGQEVILRCVPISNHLYFYWYRQILGQKVEFLVSFYNNEISEKSEIFDDQFSVERPDGSNFTLKIRSTKLEDSAMYFCASGFRYQETQYFGPGTRLLVL.

The genes are TRBV19 and TRBJ1-1; weak D call: TRBD1 (6 bases). With 4 bases removed from V and 5 bases from J, the gap between germline ends came to 8 bases. This CDR3 contains 12 residues. The V gene's germline CDR1 is LNHDA and CDR2 SQIVND (reference sequence). The CDR3 sequence: CASSTRGTEAFF. As DNA, the CDR3 is TGTGCCAGTAGTACCAGGGGAACTGAAGCTTTCTTT.

The V gene is TRBV7-2, the J gene TRBJ2-3; 12 bases map to TRBD2. The CDR3 consists of 17 residues. V lost 2 bases and J lost 4; bases outside the gene matches: 7. Per the germline V gene, CDR1 is SGHTA and CDR2 is FQGNSA. The CDR3 nucleotides are TGTGCCAGCAGCTTATCCGGACTAGCGGGATGGGCAGATACGCAGTATTTT. As protein: CASSLSGLAGWADTQYF.

The CDR3 DNA reads TGTGCCAGCAGTGAAAGGAGATTGGCTCATCAGCCCCAGCATTTT. The encoded protein is CASSERRLAHQPQHF. V and J are TRBV6-1 and TRBJ1-5; D uncertain. This CDR3 spans 15 amino acids. V gave up 2 bases and J gave up 5 bases, with 13 bases separating them. From germline, CDR1 is MNHNS and CDR2 SASEGT.

The J gene is TRBJ2-7, the V gene TRBV19; D gene ambiguous. The CDR3 covers 13 residues. Deletions cut 6 bases from V and 0 bases from J, with 9 bases between. Germline-derived CDR1 and CDR2 are LNHDA and SQIVND (reference sequence). In DNA, the CDR3 is TGTGCCAGTAGACCGGACCCCTCCTACGAGCAGTACTTC. Translating gives CASRPDPSYEQYF.

The chain is built from TRBV7-3 and TRBJ2-3; the D is unclear. Germline V lookup: CDR1 SGHTA, CDR2 FQGTGA. The CDR3 sequence is 14 residues long. The germline V and J ends were trimmed by 0 bases and 7 bases, with 11 bases remaining between them. CDR3 nucleotides: TGTGCCAGCAGCTTAACACCAGCTTCACATACGCAGTATTTT. Translation gives CASSLTPASHTQYF.

This chain uses TRBV2 with TRBJ2-3, with a tentative D call TRBD2 (6 bases). The V end lost 7 bases, the J end lost 0 bases, and 11 bases lay between the germline ends. CDR1 is SNHLY, CDR2 FYNNEI, per germline. This CDR3 contains 14 residues. The CDR3 DNA reads TGTGCCAGCAAGGACGGGACTAGCACAGATACGCAGTATTTT. It translates to CASKDGTSTDTQYF.

The V gene is TRBV7-3, the J gene TRBJ2-1; possibly TRBD2 for D (6 bases). This CDR3 is 15 amino acids long. Germline-derived CDR1 and CDR2 are SGHTA and FQGTGA. The V gene lost 3 bases and the J gene lost 0 bases, with 9 bases spanning the gap. The DNA of the CDR3 is TGTGCCAGCAGCTTGGACTATTACTCCTACAATGAGCAGTTCTTC. It is translated as CASSLDYYSYNEQFF.

This chain joins TRBV5-1 and TRBJ1-4; a weak D match, TRBD1 (5 bases). CDR1 and CDR2 from the germline V gene are SGHRS and YFSETQ. The CDR3 is made up of 14 amino acids. V lost 0 bases and J lost 8, with 11 bases in between. CDR3 DNA sequence: TGCGCCAGCAGCTTGGGGGGCAGTCGGGAAAAACTGTTTTTT. It codes for CASSLGGSREKLFF.

The rearrangement uses TRBV6-5 and TRBJ1-4; 10 nucleotides agree with TRBD1. The junction had 13 bases not matched to a gene; V was cut back by 8 bases and J by 10 bases. The CDR3 contains 15 residues. Looked up from germline, CDR1 is MNHEY and CDR2 is SVGAGI. This CDR3 is CASGSRGQGILKLFF. CDR3 nucleotides: TGTGCCAGCGGGAGCCGGGGACAGGGGATTTTAAAACTGTTTTTT.

The genes are TRBV6-6 and TRBJ2-7, with a possible D match to TRBD2 (6 bases). Germline V gene lookup returns CDR1 MNHNY and CDR2 SVGAGI (reference sequence). CDR3 length: 14 residues. V lost 6 bases to trimming and J lost 2 bases, with 14 bases between them. The CDR3 DNA is TGTGCCAGCAGGGGTTCTGCGGGAACCTACGAGCAGTACTTC. Translated, it gives CASRGSAGTYEQYF.